This T cell receptor (beta chain) was recovered during a study of response to subunit inactivated influenza vaccine. Study-wide points: Seasonal influenza vaccination, on each occasion, was suggested by the authors to recruit few new T cells.

TCRdb re-called the RT-PCR reads through MiXCR, storing one row per CDR3 protein. Of 550,000 to 600,000 distinct CDR3 sequences listed, about 10% are singletons. As concerns this clonotype: Its antigen is still unknown.

This TCR was recovered from a man aged 45-60 years who received an inactivated influenza vaccine. The material was PBMCs from blood, obtained on the day of vaccination.

CDR3 coding DNA: TGCAGCTTCAGGGGCCATTCTGGGGGCTCTAGCTCCTACGAGCAGTACTTC. Translated: CSFRGHSGGSSSYEQYF. The chain has TRBV20-1 and TRBJ2-7; tentatively, D is TRBD1 (6 bases). Germline loops: CDR1 DFQATT, CDR2 SNEGSKA (reference sequence). This CDR3 spans 17 amino acids.